The rows below give T cell receptor beta chains drawn from one sample of a study of T cell changes during pregnancy in multiple sclerosis. The data were produced by immunoSEQ multiplex PCR, yet TCRdb's version contains in-frame clones alone and is incomplete. The sample has around 70,000 clones; roughly 92% are singletons. This specimen was peripheral blood, taken in the first trimester of pregnancy. The receptor set was obtained from a female donor in good health, enrolled as a control in a pregnancy study. The CDR3 runs from the conserved cysteine through the conserved F or W. D genes are given only for firm matches. Size values are once, few and many counts, or a class for expanded clones, and some rows have none.

V gene: TRBV5-5; J gene: TRBJ2-1; D gene: TRBD2; clone size: -; CDR3 DNA: TGTGCCAGCAGCTTGGTAGCGACTAGCGTTCTCGCTGAGCAGTTCTTC; CDR3 protein: CASSLVATSVLAEQFF
V gene: TRBV28; J gene: TRBJ1-5; D gene: -; clone size: -; CDR3 DNA: TGTGCCAGCGGAGTCGGGGGAAAGCATCAGCCCCAGCATTTT; CDR3 protein: CASGVGGKHQPQHF
V gene: TRBV19; J gene: TRBJ1-5; D gene: -; clone size: -; CDR3 DNA: TGTGCCTCAGAGGACTCCGGGCGGCAGCCCCAGCATTTT; CDR3 protein: CASEDSGRQPQHF
V gene: TRBV28; J gene: TRBJ2-5; D gene: TRBD1; clone size: -; CDR3 DNA: TGTGCCAGCACCCCGGGACAGGGGGAGACCCAGTACTTC; CDR3 protein: CASTPGQGETQYF
V gene: TRBV7-9; J gene: TRBJ1-4; D gene: -; clone size: -; CDR3 DNA: TGTGCCAGCAGCGGGAGGGGGGCAGCGAGTCTGTTTTTT; CDR3 protein: CASSGRGAASLFF
V gene: TRBV27; J gene: TRBJ2-5; D gene: TRBD1; clone size: -; CDR3 DNA: TGTGCCAGCAGTTTATATGGCAGGGGGCATGAGACCCAGTACTTC; CDR3 protein: CASSLYGRGHETQYF
V gene: TRBV15; J gene: TRBJ2-3; D gene: -; clone size: once; CDR3 DNA: TGTGCCACCAGCAGGACCGGGACTGACACAGATACGCAGTATTTT; CDR3 protein: CATSRTGTDTDTQYF
V gene: TRBV19; J gene: TRBJ2-1; D gene: -; clone size: -; CDR3 DNA: TGTGCCAGTAGTCGACAGGAAAAATGGGATGAGCAGTTCTTC; CDR3 protein: CASSRQEKWDEQFF
V gene: TRBV6-5; J gene: TRBJ2-7; D gene: -; clone size: -; CDR3 DNA: TGTGCCAGCAGTTACGAAGGGGCGCGGATCCACGAGCAGTACTTC; CDR3 protein: CASSYEGARIHEQYF
V gene: TRBV28; J gene: TRBJ1-2; D gene: TRBD1; clone size: -; CDR3 DNA: TGTGCCAGCAACAGGGGGTCTGCCAACTATGGCTACACCTTC; CDR3 protein: CASNRGSANYGYTF
V gene: TRBV28; J gene: TRBJ2-7; D gene: -; clone size: -; CDR3 DNA: TGTGCCAGCAGTTTAGCCCGGACAGGACTATCCTACGAGCAGTACTTC; CDR3 protein: CASSLARTGLSYEQYF
V gene: TRBV4-1; J gene: TRBJ1-2; D gene: -; clone size: -; CDR3 DNA: TGCGCCAGCAGCCGCCCGGGGGGGGCCTATGGCTACACCTTC; CDR3 protein: CASSRPGGAYGYTF
V gene: TRBV5-4; J gene: TRBJ2-5; D gene: -; clone size: -; CDR3 DNA: TGTGCCAGCAGCCCTGCAGGGGCAGAGACCCAGTACTTC; CDR3 protein: CASSPAGAETQYF
V gene: TRBV7-9; J gene: TRBJ2-3; D gene: TRBD2; clone size: -; CDR3 DNA: TGTGCCAGCAGCTCCGGACTAGCGGGAGCAGTAGATACGCAGTATTTT; CDR3 protein: CASSSGLAGAVDTQYF
V gene: TRBV29-1; J gene: TRBJ2-1; D gene: -; clone size: once; CDR3 DNA: TGCAGCGTGAAACGGGGAAGCTCCTACAATGAGCAGTTCTTC; CDR3 protein: CSVKRGSSYNEQFF
V gene: TRBV11-3; J gene: TRBJ1-3; D gene: -; clone size: -; CDR3 DNA: TGTGCCAGCAGCCAAGGGAGTTCCGGAAACACCATATATTTT; CDR3 protein: CASSQGSSGNTIYF
V gene: TRBV10-2; J gene: TRBJ2-7; D gene: TRBD1; clone size: -; CDR3 DNA: TGCGCCAGCAGTTGGGGACAGGAGCAGTACTTC; CDR3 protein: CASSWGQEQYF
V gene: TRBV18; J gene: TRBJ2-5; D gene: TRBD2; clone size: -; CDR3 DNA: TGTGCCAGCTCACCTACTAGCGGTAAACAAGAGACCCAGTACTTC; CDR3 protein: CASSPTSGKQETQYF
V gene: TRBV20-1; J gene: TRBJ2-7; D gene: TRBD1; clone size: -; CDR3 DNA: TGCAGTGCTGACAGGGGGCCCGAGCAGTACTTC; CDR3 protein: CSADRGPEQYF
V gene: TRBV5-1; J gene: TRBJ2-7; D gene: TRBD1; clone size: -; CDR3 DNA: TGCGCCAGCAGCTCCCGGGACAGGTCGGGTGAGCAGTACTTC; CDR3 protein: CASSSRDRSGEQYF
V gene: TRBV6-1; J gene: TRBJ2-1; D gene: TRBD2; clone size: -; CDR3 DNA: TGTGCCAGCAGTGAAGCGGGAGCGGGAGGGTACAATGAGCAGTTCTTC; CDR3 protein: CASSEAGAGGYNEQFF
V gene: TRBV6-1; J gene: TRBJ1-1; D gene: -; clone size: -; CDR3 DNA: TGTGCCAGCAGTTTAGAAGAACTGGTCTTTGAAGCTTTCTTT; CDR3 protein: CASSLEELVFEAFF
V gene: TRBV9; J gene: TRBJ2-6; D gene: -; clone size: -; CDR3 DNA: TGTGCCAGCAGCCCCGTCTCCTCTGGGGCCAACGTCCTGACTTTC; CDR3 protein: CASSPVSSGANVLTF
V gene: TRBV28; J gene: TRBJ2-7; D gene: TRBD2; clone size: -; CDR3 DNA: TGTGCCAGCCGCCGAGCAGCGGGGGGGACCTACGAGCAGTACTTC; CDR3 protein: CASRRAAGGTYEQYF
V gene: TRBV5-1; J gene: TRBJ2-5; D gene: -; clone size: -; CDR3 DNA: TGCGCCAGCGGTCCGACCGGACAGACCGGTGGGACCCAGTACTTC; CDR3 protein: CASGPTGQTGGTQYF
V gene: TRBV2; J gene: TRBJ2-7; D gene: TRBD1; clone size: -; CDR3 DNA: TGTGCCAGCAGTGGACAGGGGTTGTTCGAGCAGTACTTC; CDR3 protein: CASSGQGLFEQYF
V gene: TRBV28; J gene: TRBJ1-4; D gene: TRBD1; clone size: -; CDR3 DNA: TGTGCCAGCAGCGCCCGGGACAGACTGTTTTTT; CDR3 protein: CASSARDRLFF
V gene: TRBV27; J gene: TRBJ2-2; D gene: TRBD2; clone size: -; CDR3 DNA: TGTGCCAGCAGTTTAGTGCCCCCAGGAGCGGGAACCGGGGAGCTGTTTTTT; CDR3 protein: CASSLVPPGAGTGELFF
V gene: TRBV25-1; J gene: TRBJ2-3; D gene: TRBD1; clone size: -; CDR3 DNA: TGTGCCAGCAGCCCCGGGACAGGGATTACAGATACGCAGTATTTT; CDR3 protein: CASSPGTGITDTQYF